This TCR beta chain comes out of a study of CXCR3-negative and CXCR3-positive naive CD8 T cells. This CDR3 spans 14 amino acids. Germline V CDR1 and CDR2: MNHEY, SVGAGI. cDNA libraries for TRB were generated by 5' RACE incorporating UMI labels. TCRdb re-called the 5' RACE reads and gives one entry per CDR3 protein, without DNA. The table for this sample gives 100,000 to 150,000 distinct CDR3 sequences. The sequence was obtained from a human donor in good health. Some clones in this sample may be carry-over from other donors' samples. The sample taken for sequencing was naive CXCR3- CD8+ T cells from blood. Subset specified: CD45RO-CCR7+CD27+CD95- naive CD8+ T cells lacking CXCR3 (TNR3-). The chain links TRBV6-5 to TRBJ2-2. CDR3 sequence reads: CASSYSIRSGELFF.